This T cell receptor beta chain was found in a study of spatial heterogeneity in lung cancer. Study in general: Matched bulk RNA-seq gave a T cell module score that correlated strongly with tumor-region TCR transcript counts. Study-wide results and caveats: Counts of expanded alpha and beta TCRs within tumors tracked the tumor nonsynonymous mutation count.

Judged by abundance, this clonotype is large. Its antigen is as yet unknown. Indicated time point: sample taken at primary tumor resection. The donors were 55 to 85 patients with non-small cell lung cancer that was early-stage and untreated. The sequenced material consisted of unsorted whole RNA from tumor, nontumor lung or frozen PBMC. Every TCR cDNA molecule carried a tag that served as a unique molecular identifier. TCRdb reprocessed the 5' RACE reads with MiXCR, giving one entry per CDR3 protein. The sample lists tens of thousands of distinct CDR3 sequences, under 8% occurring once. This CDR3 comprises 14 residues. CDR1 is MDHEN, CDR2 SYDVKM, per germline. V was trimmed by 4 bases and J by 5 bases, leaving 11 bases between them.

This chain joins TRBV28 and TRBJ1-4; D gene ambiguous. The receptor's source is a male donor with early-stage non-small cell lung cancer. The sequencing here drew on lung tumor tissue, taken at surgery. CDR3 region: CASSSADLNEKLFF. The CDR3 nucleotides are TGTGCCAGCAGTTCCGCCGACCTAAATGAAAAACTGTTTTTT. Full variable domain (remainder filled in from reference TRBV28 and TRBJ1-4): DVKVTQSSRYLVKRTGEKVFLECVQDMDHENMFWYRQDPGLGLRLIYFSYDVKMKEKGDIPEGYSVSREKKERFSLILESASTNQTSMYLCASSSADLNEKLFFGSGTQLSVL.